This T cell receptor beta chain was captured in a study of blood T cell repertoires in COVID-19. Across 24 US areas, participants ranged in age from 18 to 89 years. The CDR3 is made up of 17 amino acids. Per germline, CDR1 MGHRA and CDR2 YSYEKL. Trimming removed 4 bases from V and 0 bases from J, with 16 bases in between. Generated by immunoSEQ multiplex PCR, the TCRdb table keeps only in-frame clones and is missing some. This table holds roughly 180,000 clones, approximately 81% found once. In its sample, this clone was seen once. This receptor was identified in a woman between 35 and 50 years old with acute COVID-19. The chain carries TRBV4-1 and TRBJ1-5; D is perhaps TRBD1 (6 bases). Sequencing input: PBMCs or T cells enriched from blood (not recorded which). The chain's CDR3 is CASSRTGIPYSNQPQHF. DNA for the CDR3: TGCGCCAGCAGCCGAACAGGGATCCCTTATAGCAATCAGCCCCAGCATTTT.